This paragraph reports one T cell receptor (beta chain). What it binds is not known. Assay used: immunoSEQ multiplex PCR; TCRdb lists only in-frame clones, some missing. Of tens of thousands of clones detected, around four fifths appear once; the ten largest clones hold approximately 1.7%. This sample is drawn from a study of OX40 agonist ivuxolimab in advanced cancers. Notes on the study in general: The work left the antigen specificity of expanded peripheral T cells undetermined. Compared with others, partial responders at 0.1-3.0 mg/kg displayed clonal expansion among the lowest.

The TCR sequence derives from an adult with an advanced solid tumor such as melanoma, head and neck, liver or kidney cancer. Sample: CD4+ or CD8+ T cells sorted from blood, taken in a trial of the OX40 agonist ivuxolimab.

The CDR3 DNA follows: TGTGCCTCCACGTTGCAGGACCCTCGGAACTATGGCTACACCTTC. Its protein is CASTLQDPRNYGYTF. The chain is built from TRBV2 and TRBJ1-2; D is ambiguous. The CDR3 spans 15 residues. Germline CDR1 reads SNHLY; CDR2 reads FYNNEI. The V gene lost 11 bases and the J gene lost 2 bases, with 21 bases spanning the gap.